What follows is one T cell receptor (beta chain) and its context. The germline CDR1 and CDR2 sequences are SGHRS and YFSETQ. The CDR3 consists of 16 residues. Deletions cut 1 base from V and 1 base from J, with 15 bases between. Sequencing used immunoSEQ multiplex PCR; TCRdb keeps in-frame clones, though not all of them. The sample lists more than 95,000 clones; over 75% were seen once. This specimen comes from a study of blood T cell repertoires in COVID-19. Study information: Acute-phase and convalescent COVID-19 samples originated in the United States, Italy and Spain.

The TCR comes from a man aged 50 to 59 with acute or convalescent COVID-19. The chain combines TRBV5-1 with TRBJ2-7, with TRBD2 as a possible D gene (7 bases). The sequenced sample consisted of peripheral blood. The CDR3 sequence is CASSLSGGPTSYEQYF. The CDR3 region has the DNA TGCGCCAGCAGCTTGTCGGGGGGCCCCACGTCCTACGAGCAGTACTTC.